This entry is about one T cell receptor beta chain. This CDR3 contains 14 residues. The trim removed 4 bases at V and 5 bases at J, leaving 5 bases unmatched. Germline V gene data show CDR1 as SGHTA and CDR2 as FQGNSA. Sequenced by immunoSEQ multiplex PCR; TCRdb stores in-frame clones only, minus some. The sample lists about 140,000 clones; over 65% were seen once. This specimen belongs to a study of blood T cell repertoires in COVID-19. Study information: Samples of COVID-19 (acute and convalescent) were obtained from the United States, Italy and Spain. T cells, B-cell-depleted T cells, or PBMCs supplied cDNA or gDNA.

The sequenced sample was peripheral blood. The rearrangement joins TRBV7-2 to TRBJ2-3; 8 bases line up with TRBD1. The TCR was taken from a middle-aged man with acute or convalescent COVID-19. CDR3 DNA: TGTGCCAGCAGCTCGGGGACAGGCGGAGATACGCAGTATTTT. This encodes CASSSGTGGDTQYF.